The present TCR beta chain was sequenced within a study of T cells expressing NK-cell markers. On the study more broadly: Source material for TCR beta repertoires consisted of sorted CD3+CD56+NKG2C+, CD3+CD56+NKG2C- and CD3+CD56-NKG2C+ T cells.

The study, taken as a whole, reports: NKG2C+ dominant clonotype frequencies in several donors were about 1.0-7.5% of CD8+ T cells. The CD3+CD56-NKG2C+ fraction of several donors was likewise dominated by these clonotypes.

TCRdb re-called the 5' RACE reads, yielding one record per CDR3 amino acid sequence without DNA. Recorded for this sample: roughly 390,000 distinct CDR3 sequences. A word on this clonotype: Its antigen is unidentified.

Material for sequencing was blood T cells: a sorted CD56 or NKG2C T cell subset, CD4+ or CD8+ T cells, or bulk PBMC T cells (not recorded which). This receptor was obtained from a woman aged 45-65 years in good health.

The CDR3 region is CATSRPILAGGGNTQYF. The rearrangement uses TRBV15 and TRBJ2-3; there is no DNA to check the TCRdb D call of TRBD2. Germline assignment: CDR1 LNHNV and CDR2 YYDKDF (reference sequence). The CDR3 extends over 17 amino acids.